This T cell receptor beta chain came from a study of T cells in localized non-small cell lung cancer. Study-level points and caveats: Detection in adjacent lung was observed for a median about 56 of the top 100 tumor clones. Clonality peaked in uninvolved adjacent lung rather than tumor. A raised T cell density in blood coincided with lengthier overall survival.

CDR3 length equals 17 residues. V dropped 4 bases and J dropped 0 bases, with 16 bases sitting between them. The germline CDR1 and CDR2 sequences are LNHDA and SQIVND (reference sequence). As concerns this clone: The antigen remains unidentified.

Method: immunoSEQ multiplex PCR; TCRdb's copy keeps in-frame clones and lacks some. The sample shows some 35,000 clones, more than 90% of them seen only once. This sequence joins TRBV19 and TRBJ1-5, with D maybe TRBD1 (5 bases). This sequence was found in a female donor over 55 with stage I lung adenocarcinoma. The material was peripheral blood, obtained before any cancer treatment. The CDR3 bases are TGTGCCAGTAGTAGGCGGCCGGGGGGGTTTAGCAATCAGCCCCAGCATTTT. It translates to CASSRRPGGFSNQPQHF.